Each of the 14 T cell receptor beta chains below was sequenced from the same sample in a study of response to subunit inactivated influenza vaccine. TCRdb passed the RT-PCR reads through MiXCR, listing each CDR3 protein once. The data show roughly 500,000 distinct CDR3 sequences, 25% seen once. The sample consisted of CD4+ T cells sorted from PBMCs, taken about 5 days after vaccination. The receptors were sampled from a middle-aged man who received an inactivated influenza vaccine.

V gene TRBV4-3 combines with J gene TRBJ2-1; D perhaps matches TRBD1 (5 bases). The germline V gene encodes CDR1 LGHNA and CDR2 YSLEER. Trimming removed 2 bases from V and 2 bases from J, with 10 bases in between. The length of the CDR3 is 15 residues. The CDR3 DNA reads as TGCGCCAGCAGCCAAAACGAAGGGGCCTACAATGAGCAGTTCTTC. This sequence encodes CASSQNEGAYNEQFF.

A few counts support this clonotype. CDR3 DNA: TGTGCCAGCAGTCACACCGCCCCTAGCGGGGGGGCTGAGCAGTTCTTC. This codes for CASSHTAPSGGAEQFF. V is TRBV12-3 or TRBV12-4 and J is TRBJ2-1; 12 bases are shared with TRBD2. The V and J ends lost 5 bases and 9 bases, in that order; junction bases with no gene match: 11. The CDR3 contains 16 residues.

The chain employs TRBV3-1 and TRBJ2-3; 13 nucleotides match TRBD2. Germline CDR1 is LGHDT and CDR2 is YNNKEL (reference sequence). J lost 0 bases, V lost 5 bases, and 5 bases had no gene match. The CDR3 covers 17 residues. For the CDR3, the DNA is TGTGCCAGCAGCTACTTACTAGCGGGGGGGAGCACAGATACGCAGTATTTT. Translation gives CASSYLLAGGSTDTQYF.

This rearrangement joins TRBV10-3 to TRBJ2-2, with 16 bases that match TRBD2. The CDR3 has 18 residues. The germline gives CDR1 ENHRY, CDR2 SYGVKD. Trimming removed 6 bases from V and 3 bases from J; junction bases left unmatched: 7. For the CDR3, the DNA is TGTGCCATCAGCCCGGGACTAGCGGGAGGGCCGTACACCGGGGAGCTGTTTTTT. Protein: CAISPGLAGGPYTGELFF.

This clonotype has a count of ten or more. The chain recombines TRBV20-1 with TRBJ2-3; D unresolved. Germline CDR1 is DFQATT and CDR2 is SNEGSKA (reference sequence). V was cut by 5 bases and J by 4 bases, with 7 bases left in between. CDR3 length: 11 amino acids. The DNA for the CDR3 is TGCAGTGCTGGAGCCGCAGATACGCAGTATTTT. As protein: CSAGAADTQYF.

The chain carries TRBV11-2 and TRBJ1-1; D is unresolved. CDR1 is SGHAT, CDR2 FQNNGV, per germline. The CDR3 loop spans 13 amino acids. Trimming pared 3 bases from V and 6 bases from J, leaving 11 bases between. The CDR3 nucleotides are TGTGCCAGCAGCTTTGAGGTCTCTGCTGAAGCTTTCTTT. Protein: CASSFEVSAEAFF.

This clonotype was seen only a few times. The rearrangement joins TRBV4-1 to TRBJ1-5; D might be TRBD1 (5 bases). The CDR3 runs 14 residues. The germline gives CDR1 MGHRA, CDR2 YSYEKL. V lost 1 base and J lost 4, with 8 bases in between. The CDR3 sequence: CASSQGQQNQPQHF. The CDR3 DNA follows: TGCGCCAGCAGCCAAGGACAGCAGAATCAGCCCCAGCATTTT.

This clonotype was picked up many times. The gene calls are TRBV12-3 or TRBV12-4 and TRBJ2-7, with 7 bases lining up with TRBD1. This CDR3 is built from 15 residues. The trim removed 3 bases at V and 2 bases at J, leaving 7 bases unmatched. The CDR3 loop reads CASSFGEGATYEQYF. CDR3 sequence (DNA): TGTGCCAGCAGTTTCGGTGAGGGGGCCACCTACGAGCAGTACTTC.

The chain couples TRBV18 to TRBJ2-5; D is undetermined. Trimming took 3 bases from V and 4 from J, leaving 9 bases between them. This CDR3 region has 13 residues. CDR1 and CDR2 from the germline V gene are KGHSH and LQKENI. Here the CDR3 reads CASSPRSTETQYF. CDR3 sequence (DNA): TGTGCCAGCTCACCGAGATCCACAGAGACCCAGTACTTC.

The genes are TRBV9 and TRBJ1-3, with D hard to call. The CDR3 spans 15 residues. CDR1 and CDR2 (germline): SGDLS, YYNGEE. Deletions cut 4 bases from V and 1 base from J, with 12 bases between. CDR3 sequence reads: CASSRTALSGNTIYF. DNA of the CDR3: TGTGCCAGCAGCCGTACAGCACTTTCTGGAAACACCATATATTTT.

The CDR3 coding sequence is TGTGCCACCAGCAGAGTACGGGACGGAGAGACCCAGTACTTC. Amino acids: CATSRVRDGETQYF. The chain has TRBV15 and TRBJ2-5; tentatively, D is TRBD1 or TRBD2 (5 bases each). Germline CDR1 reads LNHNV; CDR2 reads YYDKDF (reference sequence). The length of the CDR3 is 14 residues. V was cut by 1 base and J by 4 bases, with 10 bases left in between. The whole variable domain, filled in from reference TRBV15 and TRBJ2-5, reads DAMVIQNPRYQVTQFGKPVTLSCSQTLNHNVMYWYQQKSSQAPKLLFHYYDKDFNNEADTPDNFQSRRPNTSFCFLDIRSPGLGDTAMYLCATSRVRDGETQYFGPGTRLLVL.

This clonotype was counted between two and nine times. CDR3 region: CASSRQGLYNEQFF. The CDR3 DNA is TGTGCCAGCTCACGCCAGGGGCTTTACAATGAGCAGTTCTTC. The chain combines TRBV18 with TRBJ2-1, with D perhaps TRBD1 (6 bases). Trimming removed 4 bases from V and 4 bases from J, with 11 bases in between. This CDR3 contains 14 residues. The V gene's germline CDR1 is KGHSH and CDR2 LQKENI.

This chain connects TRBV15 to TRBJ2-1, with 8 nucleotides matching TRBD2. The germline V gene has CDR1 LNHNV and CDR2 YYDKDF (reference sequence). The CDR3 sequence is 13 residues long. Trimming took 6 bases from V and 8 from J; bases not matched to a gene: 6. CDR3: CATRVSGNHEQFF. CDR3 in DNA: TGTGCCACCAGGGTTAGCGGGAACCATGAGCAGTTCTTC.

J is TRBJ2-2 and V is TRBV20-1, with unresolved D. The CDR3 sequence is 13 residues long. Germline CDR1 and CDR2: DFQATT and SNEGSKA (reference sequence). CDR3 loop: CSTPEHNTGELFF. The CDR3 DNA sequence: TGCAGCACCCCGGAACACAACACCGGGGAGCTGTTTTTT.